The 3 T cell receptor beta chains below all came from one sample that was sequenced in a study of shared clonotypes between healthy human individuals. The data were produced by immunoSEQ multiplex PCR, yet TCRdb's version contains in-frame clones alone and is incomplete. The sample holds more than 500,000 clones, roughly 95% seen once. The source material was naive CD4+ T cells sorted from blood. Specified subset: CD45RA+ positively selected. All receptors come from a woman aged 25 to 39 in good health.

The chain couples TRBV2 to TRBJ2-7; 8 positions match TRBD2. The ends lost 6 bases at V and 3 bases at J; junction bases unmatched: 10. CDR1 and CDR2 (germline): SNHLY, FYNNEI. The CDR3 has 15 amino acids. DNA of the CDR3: TGTGCCAGCAGGGACGCGGTAGCGGGATTCTACGAGCAGTACTTC. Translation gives CASRDAVAGFYEQYF.

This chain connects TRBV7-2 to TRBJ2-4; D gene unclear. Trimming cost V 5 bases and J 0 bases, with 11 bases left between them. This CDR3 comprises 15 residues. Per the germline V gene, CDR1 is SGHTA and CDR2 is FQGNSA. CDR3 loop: CASSPDGQAKNIQYF. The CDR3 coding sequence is TGTGCCAGCAGCCCCGACGGCCAAGCCAAAAACATTCAGTACTTC.

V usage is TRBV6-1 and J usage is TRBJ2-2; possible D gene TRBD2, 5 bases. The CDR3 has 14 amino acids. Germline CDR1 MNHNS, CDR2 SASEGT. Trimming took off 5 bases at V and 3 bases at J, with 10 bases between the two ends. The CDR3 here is CASSSGMDTGELFF. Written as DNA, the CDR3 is TGTGCCAGCAGTTCCGGGATGGACACCGGGGAGCTGTTTTTT.